Each of the 27 T cell receptor beta chains below was sequenced from the same sample in a study of a mutant IDH1 vaccine in newly diagnosed glioma. Time point here: week 11, during vaccination. What each vaccine dose contained was 300 ug of mutant IDH1 20-mer peptide, accompanied by topical imiquimod. Using immunoSEQ multiplex PCR, the repertoire was profiled, and TCRdb retains in-frame clones only, with some absent. The repertoire holds about 110,000 clones, with about nine tenths as singletons. No antigen has been identified for these receptors. The material sequenced was PBMCs, taken from a glioma patient whose treatment included an IDH1 peptide vaccine. The receptor source for this set is a woman aged 50 to 65 with glioma.

The CDR3 bases are TGTGCCAGCAGTTTATACCGGGACAGGGGACACACCATATATTTT. Translating it yields CASSLYRDRGHTIYF. This chain connects TRBV28 to TRBJ1-3, with 10 bases that match TRBD1. The CDR3 spans 15 residues. V gave up 1 base and J gave up 8 bases; unmatched junction bases: 5. Looked up from germline, CDR1 is MDHEN and CDR2 is SYDVKM.

The V gene is TRBV7-9, the J gene TRBJ2-2; 7 nucleotides match TRBD1. The germline V gene encodes CDR1 SEHNR and CDR2 FQNEAQ (reference sequence). The CDR3 runs to 15 residues. Trimming removed 0 bases from V and 4 bases from J; junction bases left unmatched: 2. This chain's CDR3 is CASSLATGTTGELFF. The CDR3 DNA reads TGTGCCAGCAGCTTAGCGACAGGGACCACCGGGGAGCTGTTTTTT.

The chain uses TRBV12-5 and TRBJ2-2; D possibly matches TRBD1 or TRBD2 (5 bases each). Germline CDR1 LGHNT, CDR2 FRNRAP. This CDR3 is built from 17 residues. Between the trimmed V and J ends, which lost 1 base and 4 bases, there was a span of 16 bases. The CDR3 spells CASGLEQAFGSTGELFF. Written as DNA, the CDR3 is TGTGCTAGTGGTTTGGAACAGGCATTTGGGAGCACCGGGGAGCTGTTTTTT.

This chain joins TRBV4-1 and TRBJ2-1, with D maybe TRBD2 (6 bases). V lost 4 bases to trimming and J lost 4 bases, with 23 bases between them. CDR3 length equals 18 residues. CDR1 and CDR2 from the germline V gene are MGHRA and YSYEKL. In DNA form, the CDR3 reads TGCGCCAGCAGCCTTAAGATAGGGATAGCGGACTTATACAATGAGCAGTTCTTC. It is translated as CASSLKIGIADLYNEQFF.

V usage is TRBV2 and J usage is TRBJ1-1; unclear D gene. V shed 8 bases and J shed 0 bases, with 4 bases lying between them. CDR3 length: 11 amino acids. The germline CDR1 and CDR2 sequences are SNHLY and FYNNEI. The CDR3 spells CASEVNTEAFF. DNA for the CDR3: TGTGCCAGCGAGGTGAACACTGAAGCTTTCTTT.

This chain joins TRBV6-6 and TRBJ2-6, with D unclear. The CDR3 has 12 residues. The ends were cut back, 4 bases at V and 6 bases at J, with 4 bases in the middle. Germline V lookup: CDR1 MNHNY, CDR2 SVGAGI (reference sequence). CDR3 loop: CASSLKANVLTF. The CDR3, as DNA: TGTGCCAGCAGTTTAAAGGCCAACGTCCTGACTTTC.

This rearrangement joins TRBV6-5 to TRBJ2-1, with 9 bases that match TRBD2. Germline loops: CDR1 MNHEY, CDR2 SVGAGI. The CDR3 runs to 16 residues. The ends lost 0 bases at V and 8 bases at J; junction bases unmatched: 8. The DNA of the CDR3 is TGTGCCAGCAGTTACTCGATCCTAGCGGGAAGGGATGAGCAGTTCTTC. It encodes CASSYSILAGRDEQFF.

This CDR3 reads CASSQGFEYNEQFF. The CDR3 region has the DNA TGTGCCAGCAGTCAGGGCTTCGAGTACAATGAGCAGTTCTTC. The rearrangement uses TRBV28 and TRBJ2-1, with D possibly TRBD1 on 5 matching bases. This CDR3 contains 14 residues. Germline loops: CDR1 MDHEN, CDR2 SYDVKM. The V end lost 5 bases, the J end lost 4 bases, and 12 bases lay between the germline ends.

V usage is TRBV5-5 and J usage is TRBJ1-1, with 9 bases aligning to TRBD1. This CDR3 spans 15 amino acids. Germline-derived CDR1 and CDR2 are SGHKS and YYEKEE (reference sequence). The ends lost 4 bases at V and 1 base at J; junction bases unmatched: 5. CDR3 in DNA: TGTGCCAGCAGCCGTAGGACAGGGGAGAACACTGAAGCTTTCTTT. This codes for CASSRRTGENTEAFF.

V usage is TRBV6-5 and J usage is TRBJ1-1; weak D call: TRBD1 (5 bases). Germline assignment: CDR1 MNHEY and CDR2 SVGAGI. The CDR3 is 14 amino acids. Trimming removed 6 bases at V and 0 bases at J, with 11 bases between. The CDR3 DNA follows: TGTGCCAGCAGACCAGGGCTGATGAACACTGAAGCTTTCTTT. Translating it yields CASRPGLMNTEAFF.

This clone was counted at least ten times. V is TRBV19 and J is TRBJ1-5; 9 bases are a match to TRBD1. The germline CDR1 and CDR2 sequences are LNHDA and SQIVND (reference sequence). This CDR3 spans 14 amino acids. The ends lost 4 bases at V and 5 bases at J; junction bases unmatched: 3. CDR3 sequence reads: CASSTQGAHQPQHF. The CDR3 region has the DNA TGTGCCAGTAGTACACAGGGGGCCCATCAGCCCCAGCATTTT. Full variable domain (remainder filled in from reference TRBV19 and TRBJ1-5): DGGITQSPKYLFRKEGQNVTLSCEQNLNHDAMYWYRQDPGQGLRLIYYSQIVNDFQKGDIAEGYSVSREKKESFPLTVTSAQKNPTAFYLCASSTQGAHQPQHFGDGTRLSIL.

As DNA, the CDR3 is TGTGCCAGCAGCGTAGGTATTGGCGGGAGTGTCTACGAGCAGTACTTC. Encoded protein: CASSVGIGGSVYEQYF. The V gene is TRBV9, the J gene TRBJ2-7; 7 bases align to TRBD2. The V segment lost 0 bases and the J segment 3 bases; nucleotides outside the gene matches: 9. The CDR3 spans 16 residues. Germline V gene lookup returns CDR1 SGDLS and CDR2 YYNGEE.

The CDR3 sequence: CASSPSGTGTYEQYF. As DNA, the CDR3 is TGTGCCAGCAGCCCGTCCGGGACAGGGACCTACGAGCAGTACTTC. The chain recombines TRBV7-3 with TRBJ2-7; 9 bases match TRBD1. J gave up 2 bases and V 5 bases, and 7 bases lay outside the gene matches. CDR1 is SGHTA, CDR2 FQGTGA, per germline. This CDR3 has 15 residues.

This clone was detected once. The gene calls are TRBV19 and TRBJ2-6, with 8 bases aligning to TRBD2. Germline V gene data show CDR1 as LNHDA and CDR2 as SQIVND (reference sequence). V dropped 7 bases and J dropped 4; count of bases not matched to a gene: 9. This CDR3 comprises 16 residues. Here the CDR3 DNA reads TGTGCCAGTACCCCGGGGGGGTACACGGGGGCCAACGTCCTGACTTTC. This encodes CASTPGGYTGANVLTF.

The rearrangement joins TRBV5-1 to TRBJ2-1; D remains unclear. CDR1 is SGHRS, CDR2 YFSETQ, per germline. V dropped 0 bases and J dropped 1 base, with 8 bases sitting between them. CDR3 size: 15 residues. The CDR3 region is CASSLDNPSYNEQFF. The DNA of the CDR3 is TGCGCCAGCAGCTTGGACAACCCGTCCTACAATGAGCAGTTCTTC.

V and J are TRBV5-8 and TRBJ2-7; tentatively, D is TRBD1 or TRBD2 (5 bases each). The germline CDR1 and CDR2 sequences are SGHTS and YDEGEE. This CDR3 has 17 residues. Trimming removed 0 bases from V and 3 bases from J, with 19 bases in between. The CDR3 here is CASSLAVDAGTYYEQYF. In DNA, the CDR3 is TGTGCCAGCAGCTTGGCCGTGGATGCAGGGACCTACTACGAGCAGTACTTC.

V gene TRBV5-5 combines with J gene TRBJ1-1; TRBD1 might be the D (5 bases). The CDR3 extends over 14 amino acids. Per germline, CDR1 SGHKS and CDR2 YYEKEE (reference sequence). V shed 3 bases and J shed 4 bases, with 13 bases lying between them. CDR3 protein: CASSSGLRITEAFF. The CDR3, as DNA: TGTGCCAGCAGCTCGGGACTTCGGATCACTGAAGCTTTCTTT.

CDR3 loop: CSVEEVRRADTQYF. CDR3 sequence (DNA): TGCAGCGTTGAAGAGGTCAGAAGGGCGGATACGCAGTATTTT. The V call is TRBV29-1, the J call TRBJ2-3; D uncertain. The CDR3 is made up of 14 amino acids. Trimming removed 0 bases at V and 6 bases at J, with 13 bases between. Germline values: CDR1 SQVTM, CDR2 ANQGSEA.

The rearrangement uses TRBV12-5 and TRBJ2-1, with D unclear. The V end was cut by 6 bases, the J end by 2 bases, with 8 bases between. The CDR3 totals 13 residues. Germline V gives CDR1 LGHNT, CDR2 FRNRAP. CDR3 DNA sequence: TGTGCTAGTGGAACTGGACCCTACAATGAGCAGTTCTTC. Its protein product is CASGTGPYNEQFF.

V and J are TRBV5-1 and TRBJ2-7; possible D gene TRBD1, 6 bases. The CDR3 consists of 11 residues. Germline V gene lookup returns CDR1 SGHRS and CDR2 YFSETQ. Trimming cost V 5 bases and J 6 bases, with 9 bases left between them. The CDR3 DNA reads as TGCGCCAGCAGATCGGACAGCGAGCAGTACTTC. It yields the protein CASRSDSEQYF.

This clone was counted only a few times. The chain links TRBV19 to TRBJ2-5; D may be TRBD2 (5 bases). This CDR3 has 14 amino acids. Germline V CDR1 and CDR2: LNHDA, SQIVND (reference sequence). V was clipped by 6 bases and J by 4 bases, with 15 bases between them. The chain's CDR3 is CASSVTSSSETQYF. The CDR3 region has the DNA TGTGCCAGTAGCGTAACTAGTTCTTCAGAGACCCAGTACTTC.

J is TRBJ1-5 and V is TRBV19; the match to TRBD1 covers 9 bases. V shed 5 bases, J shed 2 bases, and the junction held 4 bases outside the gene matches. Germline loops: CDR1 LNHDA, CDR2 SQIVND (reference sequence). This CDR3 is 15 amino acids long. The DNA of the CDR3 is TGTGCCAGTAGTGGGACAGGGCGGGGCAATCAGCCCCAGCATTTT. It is translated as CASSGTGRGNQPQHF. The full variable domain, completed using reference TRBV19 and TRBJ1-5, is DGGITQSPKYLFRKEGQNVTLSCEQNLNHDAMYWYRQDPGQGLRLIYYSQIVNDFQKGDIAEGYSVSREKKESFPLTVTSAQKNPTAFYLCASSGTGRGNQPQHFGDGTRLSIL.

The V and J genes are TRBV19 and TRBJ2-5, with D possibly being TRBD1 (6 bases). The V and J ends lost 6 bases and 0 bases respectively, with 11 bases between them. The CDR3 consists of 14 residues. The V gene's germline CDR1 is LNHDA and CDR2 SQIVND (reference sequence). The CDR3 is CASSTGTNQETQYF. The DNA for the CDR3 is TGTGCCAGTAGCACCGGGACAAACCAAGAGACCCAGTACTTC.

The chain joins TRBV6-6 to TRBJ2-1, with D possibly matching TRBD1 (6 bases). This CDR3 has 13 residues. Trimming took 3 bases from V and 6 from J, leaving 9 bases between them. Germline-derived CDR1 and CDR2 are MNHNY and SVGAGI (reference sequence). CDR3 sequence reads: CASSYLDSNEQFF. CDR3 sequence (DNA): TGTGCCAGCAGTTATTTGGACAGCAATGAGCAGTTCTTC.

The chain carries TRBV5-1 and TRBJ2-3; 9 nucleotides match TRBD1. J was trimmed by 4 bases and V by 1 base; bases with no gene match: 7. CDR1 and CDR2 from the germline V gene are SGHRS and YFSETQ. CDR3 size: 16 residues. The CDR3 reads CASSLLGQGGADTQYF. CDR3 DNA: TGCGCCAGCAGCTTGTTGGGACAGGGAGGGGCAGATACGCAGTATTTT.

This rearrangement joins TRBV5-8 to TRBJ2-3; D is unclear. Trimming took off 2 bases at V and 4 bases at J, with 5 bases between the two ends. This CDR3 is 12 amino acids long. The germline CDR1 and CDR2 sequences are SGHTS and YDEGEE. This chain's CDR3 is CASSFPSDTQYF. The CDR3 bases are TGTGCCAGCAGCTTTCCCTCAGATACGCAGTATTTT. Full variable domain (rest looked up from reference TRBV5-8 and TRBJ2-3): EAGVTQSPTHLIKTRGQQATLRCSPISGHTSVYWYQQALGLGLQFLLWYDEGEERNRGNFPPRFSGRQFPNYSSELNVNALELEDSALYLCASSFPSDTQYFGPGTRLTVL.

This sequence joins TRBV4-1 and TRBJ2-7; no firm D call. Germline CDR1 MGHRA, CDR2 YSYEKL. The CDR3 loop spans 13 amino acids. V lost 3 bases and J lost 5, with 11 bases in between. This chain's CDR3 is CASSHASVDEQYF. CDR3 DNA sequence: TGCGCCAGCAGCCACGCCTCGGTAGACGAGCAGTACTTC.